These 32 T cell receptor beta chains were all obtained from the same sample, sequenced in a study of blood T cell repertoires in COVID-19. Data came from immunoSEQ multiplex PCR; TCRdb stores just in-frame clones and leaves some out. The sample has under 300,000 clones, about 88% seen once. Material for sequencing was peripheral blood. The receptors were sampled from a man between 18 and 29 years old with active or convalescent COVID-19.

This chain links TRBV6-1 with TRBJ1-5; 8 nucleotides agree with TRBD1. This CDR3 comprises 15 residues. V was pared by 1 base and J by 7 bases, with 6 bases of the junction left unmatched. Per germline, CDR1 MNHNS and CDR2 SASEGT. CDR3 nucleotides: TGTGCCAGCAGTGAAGGACGGGACAGGAACCAGCCCCAGCATTTT. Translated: CASSEGRDRNQPQHF.

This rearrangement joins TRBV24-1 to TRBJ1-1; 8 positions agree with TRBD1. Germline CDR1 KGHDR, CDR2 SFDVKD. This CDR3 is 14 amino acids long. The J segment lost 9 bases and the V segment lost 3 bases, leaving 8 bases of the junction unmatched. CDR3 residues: CATSDGQGSEKAFF. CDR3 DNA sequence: TGTGCCACCAGTGATGGACAGGGCTCCGAGAAAGCTTTCTTT.

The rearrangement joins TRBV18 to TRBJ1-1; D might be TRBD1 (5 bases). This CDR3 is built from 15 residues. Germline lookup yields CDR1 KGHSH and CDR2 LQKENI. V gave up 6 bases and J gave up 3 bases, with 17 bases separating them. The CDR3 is CASSPNRGVDTEAFF. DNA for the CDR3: TGTGCCAGCTCCCCAAATCGGGGGGTTGACACTGAAGCTTTCTTT.

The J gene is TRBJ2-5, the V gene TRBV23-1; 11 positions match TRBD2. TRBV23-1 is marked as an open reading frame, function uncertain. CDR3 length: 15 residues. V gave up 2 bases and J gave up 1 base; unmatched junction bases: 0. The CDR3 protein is CASSQLAGGQETQYF. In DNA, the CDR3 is TGCGCCAGCAGTCAACTAGCGGGGGGCCAAGAGACCCAGTACTTC.

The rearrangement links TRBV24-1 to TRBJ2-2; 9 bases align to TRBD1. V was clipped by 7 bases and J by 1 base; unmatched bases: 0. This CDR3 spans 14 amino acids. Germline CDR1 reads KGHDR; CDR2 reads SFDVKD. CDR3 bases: TGTGCCACCAGGGGACAGGGGAACACCGGGGAGCTGTTTTTT. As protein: CATRGQGNTGELFF.

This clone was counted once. This CDR3 reads CAISELDTEAFF. The CDR3 bases are TGTGCCATCAGTGAACTCGACACTGAAGCTTTCTTT. The chain links TRBV10-3 to TRBJ1-1; no definite D call. V lost 3 bases, J lost 3 bases, and 5 bases lay in between. The germline V gene has CDR1 ENHRY and CDR2 SYGVKD. The CDR3 is 12 amino acids.

CDR3 nucleotide sequence: TGTGCCAGCAGTGAGATAGGGGGAATGGACGAGCAGTACTTC. Translated, it gives CASSEIGGMDEQYF. The chain joins TRBV2 to TRBJ2-7, with a weak D call TRBD1 (6 bases). CDR3 length: 14 residues. Per germline, CDR1 SNHLY and CDR2 FYNNEI. V was pared by 3 bases and J by 5 bases, with 14 bases between. Complete variable domain (other parts from reference TRBV2 and TRBJ2-7): EPEVTQTPSHQVTQMGQEVILRCVPISNHLYFYWYRQILGQKVEFLVSFYNNEISEKSEIFDDQFSVERPDGSNFTLKIRSTKLEDSAMYFCASSEIGGMDEQYFGPGTRLTVT.

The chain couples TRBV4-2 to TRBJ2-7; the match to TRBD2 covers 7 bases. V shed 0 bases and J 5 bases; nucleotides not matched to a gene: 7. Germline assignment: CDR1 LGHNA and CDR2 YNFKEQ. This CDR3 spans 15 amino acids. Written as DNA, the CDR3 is TGTGCCAGCAGCCAAGATTCGGGGGGAGGGAACGAGCAGTACTTC. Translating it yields CASSQDSGGGNEQYF.

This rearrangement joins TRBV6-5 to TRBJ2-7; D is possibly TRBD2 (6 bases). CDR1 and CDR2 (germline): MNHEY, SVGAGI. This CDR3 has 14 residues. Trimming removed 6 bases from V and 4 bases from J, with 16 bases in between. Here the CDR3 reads CASRGASGVYEQYF. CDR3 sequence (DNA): TGTGCCAGCAGGGGCGCATCGGGGGTTTACGAGCAGTACTTC.

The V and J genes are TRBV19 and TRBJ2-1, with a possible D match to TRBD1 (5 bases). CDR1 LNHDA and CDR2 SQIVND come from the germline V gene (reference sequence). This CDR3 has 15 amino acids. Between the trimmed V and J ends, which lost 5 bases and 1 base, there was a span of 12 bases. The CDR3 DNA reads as TGTGCCAGTAGTTCGATACAGGCTTCCTACAATGAGCAGTTCTTC. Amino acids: CASSSIQASYNEQFF.

CDR3 protein: CATSEGGADNEQFF. In DNA, the CDR3 is TGTGCCACCTCTGAGGGCGGGGCAGATAATGAGCAGTTCTTC. The chain combines TRBV24-1 with TRBJ2-1; TRBD2 is a possible D gene (6 bases). The CDR3 loop spans 14 amino acids. CDR1 KGHDR and CDR2 SFDVKD come from the germline V gene. With 9 bases removed from V and 7 bases from J, the gap between germline ends came to 18 bases.

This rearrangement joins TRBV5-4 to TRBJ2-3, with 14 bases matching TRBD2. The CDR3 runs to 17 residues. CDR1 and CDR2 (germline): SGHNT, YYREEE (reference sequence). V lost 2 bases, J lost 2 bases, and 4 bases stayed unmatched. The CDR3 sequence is CASSFGLAGGVTDTQYF. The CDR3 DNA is TGTGCCAGCAGCTTTGGACTAGCGGGAGGTGTCACAGATACGCAGTATTTT. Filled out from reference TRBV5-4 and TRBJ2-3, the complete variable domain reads ETGVTQSPTHLIKTRGQQVTLRCSSQSGHNTVSWYQQALGQGPQFIFQYYREEENGRGNFPPRFSGLQFPNYSSELNVNALELDDSALYLCASSFGLAGGVTDTQYFGPGTRLTVL.

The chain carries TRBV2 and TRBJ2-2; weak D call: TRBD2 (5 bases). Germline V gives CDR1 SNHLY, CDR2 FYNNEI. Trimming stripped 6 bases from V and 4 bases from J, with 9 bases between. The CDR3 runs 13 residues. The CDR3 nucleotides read TGTGCCAGCAGAACTAGGAGCACCGGGGAGCTGTTTTTT. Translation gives CASRTRSTGELFF.

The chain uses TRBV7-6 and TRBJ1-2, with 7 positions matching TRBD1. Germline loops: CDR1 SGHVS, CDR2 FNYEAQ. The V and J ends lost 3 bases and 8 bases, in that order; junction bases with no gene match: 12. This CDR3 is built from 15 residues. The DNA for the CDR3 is TGTGCCAGCAGCTTGAATCCGGGACAGCAAGGGGGCTACACCTTC. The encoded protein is CASSLNPGQQGGYTF. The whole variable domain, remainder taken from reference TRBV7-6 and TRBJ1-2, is GAGVSQSPRYKVTKRGQDVALRCDPISGHVSLYWYRQALGQGPEFLTYFNYEAQQDKSGLPNDRFSAERPEGSISTLTIQRTEQRDSAMYRCASSLNPGQQGGYTFGSGTRLTVV.

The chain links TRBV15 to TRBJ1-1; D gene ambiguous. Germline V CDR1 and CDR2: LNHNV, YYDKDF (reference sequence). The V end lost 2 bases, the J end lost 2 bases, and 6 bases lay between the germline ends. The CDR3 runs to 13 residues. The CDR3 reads CATSRRINTEAFF. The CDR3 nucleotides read TGTGCCACCAGCAGACGTATTAACACTGAAGCTTTCTTT.

The CDR3 is CASSYPVRGNEQFF. In DNA, the CDR3 is TGTGCCAGCAGTTACCCCGTTCGGGGGAATGAGCAGTTCTTC. The chain carries TRBV6-6 and TRBJ2-1, with D maybe TRBD2 (6 bases). This CDR3 has 14 residues. Germline values: CDR1 MNHNY, CDR2 SVGAGI (reference sequence). V dropped 2 bases and J dropped 7 bases, with 12 bases sitting between them.

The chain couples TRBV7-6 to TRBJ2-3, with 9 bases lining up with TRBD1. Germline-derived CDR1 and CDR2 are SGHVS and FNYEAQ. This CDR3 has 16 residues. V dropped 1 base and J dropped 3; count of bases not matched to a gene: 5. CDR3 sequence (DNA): TGTGCCAGCAGCTTAGTTAGGACAGGGGAGACAGATACGCAGTATTTT. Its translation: CASSLVRTGETDTQYF. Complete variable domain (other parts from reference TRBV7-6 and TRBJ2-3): GAGVSQSPRYKVTKRGQDVALRCDPISGHVSLYWYRQALGQGPEFLTYFNYEAQQDKSGLPNDRFSAERPEGSISTLTIQRTEQRDSAMYRCASSLVRTGETDTQYFGPGTRLTVL.

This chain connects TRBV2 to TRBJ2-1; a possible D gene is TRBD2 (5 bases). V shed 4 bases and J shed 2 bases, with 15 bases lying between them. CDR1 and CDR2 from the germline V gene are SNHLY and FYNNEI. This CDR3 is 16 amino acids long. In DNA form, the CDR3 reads TGTGCCAGCAGTGCCGGTAGGACTTTAACCTACAATGAGCAGTTCTTC. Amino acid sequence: CASSAGRTLTYNEQFF.

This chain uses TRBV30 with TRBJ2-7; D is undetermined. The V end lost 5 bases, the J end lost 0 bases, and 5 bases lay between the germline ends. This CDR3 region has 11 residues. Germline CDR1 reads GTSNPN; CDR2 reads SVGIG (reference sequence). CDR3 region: CAWGSSYEQYF. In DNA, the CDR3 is TGTGCCTGGGGTAGCTCCTACGAGCAGTACTTC.

CDR3 region: CASSLWQGAQEKLFF. For the CDR3, the DNA is TGTGCCAGCAGTTTATGGCAGGGGGCGCAGGAAAAACTGTTTTTT. This sequence joins TRBV28 and TRBJ1-4, with 8 bases that match TRBD1. V lost 0 bases to trimming and J lost 8 bases; unmatched junction nucleotides: 5. There are 15 residues in the CDR3. From germline, CDR1 is MDHEN and CDR2 SYDVKM.

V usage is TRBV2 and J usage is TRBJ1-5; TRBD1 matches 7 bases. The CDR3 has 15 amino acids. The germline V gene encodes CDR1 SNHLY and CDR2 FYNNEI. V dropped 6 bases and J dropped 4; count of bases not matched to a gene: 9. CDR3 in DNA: TGTGCCAGCAGACGAACGGGACAGCTAAATCAGCCCCAGCATTTT. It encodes CASRRTGQLNQPQHF. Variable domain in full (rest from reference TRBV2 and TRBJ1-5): EPEVTQTPSHQVTQMGQEVILRCVPISNHLYFYWYRQILGQKVEFLVSFYNNEISEKSEIFDDQFSVERPDGSNFTLKIRSTKLEDSAMYFCASRRTGQLNQPQHFGDGTRLSIL.

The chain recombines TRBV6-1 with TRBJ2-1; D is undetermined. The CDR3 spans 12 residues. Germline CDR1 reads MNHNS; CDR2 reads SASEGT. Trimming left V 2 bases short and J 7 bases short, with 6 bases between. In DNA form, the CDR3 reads TGTGCCAGCAGTGAAATACAGAATGAGCAGTTCTTC. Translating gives CASSEIQNEQFF.

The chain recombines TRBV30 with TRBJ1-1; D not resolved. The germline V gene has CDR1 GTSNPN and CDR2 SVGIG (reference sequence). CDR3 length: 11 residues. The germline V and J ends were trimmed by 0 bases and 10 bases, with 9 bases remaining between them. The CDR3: CAWSVLGVAFF. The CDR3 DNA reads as TGTGCCTGGAGTGTACTCGGGGTAGCTTTCTTT. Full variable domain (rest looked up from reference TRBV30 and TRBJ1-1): SQTIHQWPATLVQPVGSPLSLECTVEGTSNPNLYWYRQAAGRGLQLLFYSVGIGQISSEVPQNLSASRPQDRQFILSSKKLLLSDSGFYLCAWSVLGVAFFGQGTRLTVV.

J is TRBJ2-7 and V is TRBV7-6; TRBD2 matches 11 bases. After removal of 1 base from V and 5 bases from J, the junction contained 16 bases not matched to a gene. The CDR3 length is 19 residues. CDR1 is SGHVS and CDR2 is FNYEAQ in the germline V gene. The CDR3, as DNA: TGTGCCAGCAGCTTAGGGTTCGGGTTGACTAGCGGGATTGTGAACGAGCAGTACTTC. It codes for CASSLGFGLTSGIVNEQYF.

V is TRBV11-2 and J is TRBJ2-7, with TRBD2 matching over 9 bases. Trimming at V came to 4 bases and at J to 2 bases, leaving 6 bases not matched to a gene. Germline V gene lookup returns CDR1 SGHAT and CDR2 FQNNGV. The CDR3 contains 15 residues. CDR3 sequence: CASSSLREGPYEQYF. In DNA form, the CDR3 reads TGTGCCAGCAGCTCACTGCGGGAGGGCCCCTACGAGCAGTACTTC.

CDR3 residues: CASSSYNTGELFF. CDR3 coding DNA: TGTGCCAGCAGTTCGTATAACACCGGGGAGCTGTTTTTT. The chain is built from TRBV28 and TRBJ2-2, with D uncertain. This CDR3 region has 13 residues. Between the trimmed V and J ends, which lost 4 bases and 2 bases, there was a span of 5 bases. In germline, CDR1 is MDHEN, CDR2 SYDVKM.

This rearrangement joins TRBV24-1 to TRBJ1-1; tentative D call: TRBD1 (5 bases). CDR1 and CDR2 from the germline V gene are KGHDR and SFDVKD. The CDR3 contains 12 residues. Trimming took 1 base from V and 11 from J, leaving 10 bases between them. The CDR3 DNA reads TGTGCCACCAGTGATTTAGGGGCGTCGGCTTTCTTT. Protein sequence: CATSDLGASAFF.

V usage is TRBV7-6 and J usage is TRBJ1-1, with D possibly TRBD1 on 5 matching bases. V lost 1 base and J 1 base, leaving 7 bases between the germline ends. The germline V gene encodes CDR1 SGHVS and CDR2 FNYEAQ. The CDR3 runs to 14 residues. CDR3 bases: TGTGCCAGCAGCTTAGGGCAGGGGAACACTGAAGCTTTCTTT. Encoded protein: CASSLGQGNTEAFF.

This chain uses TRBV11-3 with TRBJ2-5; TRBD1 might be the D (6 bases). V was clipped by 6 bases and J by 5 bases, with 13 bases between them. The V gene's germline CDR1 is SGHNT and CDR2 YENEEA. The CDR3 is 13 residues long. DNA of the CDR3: TGTGCCAGCAGTCGGGACAACTACGAGACCCAGTACTTC. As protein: CASSRDNYETQYF.

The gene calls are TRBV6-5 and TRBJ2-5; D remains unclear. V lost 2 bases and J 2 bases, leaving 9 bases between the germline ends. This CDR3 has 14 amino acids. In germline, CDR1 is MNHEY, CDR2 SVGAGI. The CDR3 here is CASSYQASQETQYF. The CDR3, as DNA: TGTGCCAGCAGTTACCAAGCGTCTCAAGAGACCCAGTACTTC.

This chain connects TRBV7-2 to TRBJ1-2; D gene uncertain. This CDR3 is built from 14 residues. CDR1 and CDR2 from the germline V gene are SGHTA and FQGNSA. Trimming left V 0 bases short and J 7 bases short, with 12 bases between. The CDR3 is CASSLARADGGYTF. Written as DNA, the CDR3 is TGTGCCAGCAGCTTAGCGCGGGCGGATGGTGGCTACACCTTC.

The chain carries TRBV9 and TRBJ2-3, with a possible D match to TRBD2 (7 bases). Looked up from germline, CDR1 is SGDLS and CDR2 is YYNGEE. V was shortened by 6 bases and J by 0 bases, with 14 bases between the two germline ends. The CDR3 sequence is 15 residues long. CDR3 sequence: CASNKGGISTDTQYF. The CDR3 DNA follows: TGTGCCAGCAACAAGGGGGGGATTAGCACAGATACGCAGTATTTT.